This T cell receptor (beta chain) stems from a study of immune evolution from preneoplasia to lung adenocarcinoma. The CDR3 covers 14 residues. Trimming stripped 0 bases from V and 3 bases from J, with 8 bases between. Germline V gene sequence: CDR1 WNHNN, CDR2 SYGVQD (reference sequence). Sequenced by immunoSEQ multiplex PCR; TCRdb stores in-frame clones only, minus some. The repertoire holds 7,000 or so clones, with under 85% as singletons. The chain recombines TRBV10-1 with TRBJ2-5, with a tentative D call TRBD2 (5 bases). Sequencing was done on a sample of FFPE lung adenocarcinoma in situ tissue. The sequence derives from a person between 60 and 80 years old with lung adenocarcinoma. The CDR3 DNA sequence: TGCGCCAGCAGTGAGTCGCTGGGAGAAGAGACCCAGTACTTC. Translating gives CASSESLGEETQYF.